This note documents a single TCR beta chain sequence. Which antigen it targets is not known. No much larger clone exists at a distance of one base, and base qualities are not known. The data originate from a study of post-analysis software for immune sequencing data (dated by TCRdb to between 2015 and 2016). Study-level background: Disease courses on record covered relapsing-remitting, secondary progressive and progressive-relapsing multiple sclerosis, though some patients had no subtype annotation. A subset of samples was prepared in parallel using single-end sample barcoding, then pooled and co-amplified after Illumina adapter ligation. Patient repertoires were compared against roughly 11 previously published healthy control repertoires from donors aged roughly 6 to 28 years.

To demonstrate the VDJtools post-analysis software, TCR beta repertoires were profiled from the peripheral blood of 10 to 15 young patients with multiple sclerosis. The patients with multiple sclerosis were children and adolescents between about 6 and 16 years of age. Overall study outcomes, separate from this receptor: Multiple sclerosis patients had significantly lower normalized Chao1 diversity than controls, a result that suggests substantial peripheral T-cell clonal expansion. Strong co-clustering of samples prepared in the same batch was shown by direct clustering with F measure, prompting a batch-effect correction. Significantly higher frequencies in patients than in controls were found for five or six TRBV segments, including TRBV5-6, TRBV5-1 and TRBV20-1. The control group was slightly older than the multiple sclerosis patient group.

Library prep was done by PCR. These reads were obtained on an Illumina HiSeq 2500. To reduce PCR and sequencing biases, unique molecular identifiers were incorporated into the TCR beta cDNA libraries. Per 1 to 10 million input T cells, roughly 0.5 million cDNA molecules were obtained, such that each molecule approximated one T cell. The same protocol used for the earlier healthy control dataset was applied to prepare and sequence the patient libraries. Within a given batch, samples were prepared together, multiplexed and sequenced on the same HiSeq lane. As for how the authors treated the data: Raw barcoded reads were processed with MIGEC, discarding single-read molecular identifier groups before consensus assembly and CDR3 extraction. Clonotype tables were post-analysed with VDJtools, normalizing diversity by down-sampling all datasets to the smallest sample size. In repertoire overlap clustering, CDR3 amino acid sequences, but not nucleotide sequences, were matched to correct batch-related cross-sample contamination. TCRdb reworked the public reads: Q25 trimming with fastp, MiXCR clone assembly, productive beta chains retained. Entries that share a CDR3 protein sequence are merged under the most common genes and DNA. The V and J calls were not made by the authors but by TCRdb's processing. The sample records under 900,000 distinct CDR3 sequences, 53% of which are singletons. 4% to 5.5% of the sample goes to the ten largest clones.

A distance of 16 bases separates the germline ends of V and J, which lose 6 bases and 1 base respectively. Its CDR3 holds 16 amino acids, cysteine through phenylalanine. The only DNA kept is the CDR3, 48 bases in frame from the first base. The sequence came from a girl between 5 and 17 years old with multiple sclerosis. The chain joins TRBV12-3 or TRBV12-4 to TRBJ2-1; tentative D gene TRBD2, with 6 bases matching. The sample was blood. The CDR3 protein: CASSRGWGRSYNEQFF. The DNA sequence follows: TGTGCCAGCAGCCGGGGGTGGGGGAGATCCTACAATGAGCAGTTCTTC.